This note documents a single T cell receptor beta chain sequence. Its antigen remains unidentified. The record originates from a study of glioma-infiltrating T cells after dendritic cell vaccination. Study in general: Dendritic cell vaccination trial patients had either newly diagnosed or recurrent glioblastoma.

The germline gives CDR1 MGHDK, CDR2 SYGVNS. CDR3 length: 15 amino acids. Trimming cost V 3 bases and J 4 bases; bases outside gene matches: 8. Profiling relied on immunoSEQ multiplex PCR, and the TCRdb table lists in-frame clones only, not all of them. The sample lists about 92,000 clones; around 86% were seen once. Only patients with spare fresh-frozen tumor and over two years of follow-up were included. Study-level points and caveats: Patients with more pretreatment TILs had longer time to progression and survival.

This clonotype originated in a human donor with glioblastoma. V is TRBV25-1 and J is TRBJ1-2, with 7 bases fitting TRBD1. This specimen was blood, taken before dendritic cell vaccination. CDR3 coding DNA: TGTGCCAGCAGTGAGGGGGGAACAGGGGTCTATGGCTACACCTTC. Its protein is CASSEGGTGVYGYTF.